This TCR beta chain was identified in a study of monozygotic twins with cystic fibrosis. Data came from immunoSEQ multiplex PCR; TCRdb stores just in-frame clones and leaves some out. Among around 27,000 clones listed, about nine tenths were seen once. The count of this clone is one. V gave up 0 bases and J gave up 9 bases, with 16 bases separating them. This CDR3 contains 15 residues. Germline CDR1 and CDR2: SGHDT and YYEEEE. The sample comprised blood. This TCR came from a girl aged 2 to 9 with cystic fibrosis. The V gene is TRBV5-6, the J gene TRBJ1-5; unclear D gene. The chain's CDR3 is CASSLGPSGFRPQHF. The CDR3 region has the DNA TGTGCCAGCAGCTTGGGTCCCTCGGGTTTTCGGCCCCAGCATTTT.